Below, 18 T cell receptor beta chains from the same sample are listed, as sequenced in a study of prognosis after radiotherapy for stage I lung cancer. TCR beta CDR3 was amplified from genomic DNA by two-round multiplex PCR. With primers specific to each TRBV and TRBJ gene, the first-round PCR was performed. TCRdb used MiXCR to reprocess the multiplex PCR reads, holding one entry per CDR3 protein. This repertoire shows more than 15,000 distinct CDR3 sequences, roughly 30% found once; its top ten account for about 23%. The sample here was PBMCs, taken before or after stereotactic body radiation therapy (not recorded which). The receptors stem from a donor of 50 years or more with non-small cell lung cancer.

This clonotype was observed at least ten times. The chain recombines TRBV11-2 with TRBJ2-7; 10 bases are a match to TRBD2. This CDR3 has 18 amino acids. The germline V gene has CDR1 SGHAT and CDR2 FQNNGV. Trimming cost V 0 bases and J 4 bases; bases outside gene matches: 12. The CDR3 DNA reads TGTGCCAGCAGCTTAGAGGTAGCGAGCGGGAGGGAGTTATACGAGCAGTACTTC. It encodes CASSLEVASGRELYEQYF. Complete variable domain (other parts from reference TRBV11-2 and TRBJ2-7): EAGVAQSPRYKIIEKRQSVAFWCNPISGHATLYWYQQILGQGPKLLIQFQNNGVVDDSQLPKDRFSAERLKGVDSTLKIQPAKLEDSAVYLCASSLEVASGRELYEQYFGPGTRLTVT.

Remarks on this clonotype: A far larger clone is one base from this, pointing to a likely read error. The chain joins TRBV5-1 to TRBJ2-7, with D maybe TRBD2 (5 bases). CDR1 and CDR2 from the germline V gene are SGHRS and YFSETQ. Trimming shortened V by 4 bases and J by 0 bases, and 23 bases separated the two germline ends. The CDR3 length is 18 residues. CDR3 loop: CASSQDVPWLGSSYEQYF. CDR3 sequence (DNA): TGCGCCAGCAGCCAAGACGTGCCATGGTTAGGGAGCTCCTACGAGCAGTACTTC. The variable domain in full, completed from reference TRBV5-1 and TRBJ2-7, reads KAGVTQTPRYLIKTRGQQVTLSCSPISGHRSVSWYQQTPGQGLQFLFEYFSETQRNKGNFPGRFSGRQFSNSRSEMNVSTLELGDSALYLCASSQDVPWLGSSYEQYFGPGTRLTVT.

The chain uses TRBV3-1 and TRBJ2-6; D might be TRBD2 (6 bases). This CDR3 contains 15 residues. From germline, CDR1 is LGHDT and CDR2 YNNKEL (reference sequence). V lost 3 bases to trimming and J lost 11 bases, with 17 bases between them. Here the CDR3 DNA reads TGTGCCAGCAGCCATGGAGGGGTCCCTCCCCACGTCCTGACTTTC. Amino acids: CASSHGGVPPHVLTF.

V gene TRBV7-9 combines with J gene TRBJ2-2; TRBD1 aligns across 10 bases. This CDR3 has 17 amino acids. The V gene's germline CDR1 is SEHNR and CDR2 FQNEAQ (reference sequence). The ends lost 5 bases at V and 3 bases at J; junction bases unmatched: 9. DNA for the CDR3: TGTGCCAGCAGCAACGCTGGACAGGGGGAAGACACCGGGGAGCTGTTTTTT. Protein product: CASSNAGQGEDTGELFF.

This clonotype was counted many times. V and J are TRBV9 and TRBJ1-1, with D unresolved. V lost 1 base, J lost 2 bases, and 3 bases lay in between. The CDR3 runs 12 residues. Germline V lookup: CDR1 SGDLS, CDR2 YYNGEE. CDR3 nucleotides: TGTGCCAGCAGCGTACAAAACACTGAAGCTTTCTTT. It specifies CASSVQNTEAFF.

As concerns this clonotype: The junction departs from the called germline gene at one end, perhaps through a read error. CDR3 residues: CTSSKGLQDTQYF. CDR3 DNA sequence: TGTACCAGCAGCAAGGGACTACAAGATACCCAGTACTTC. This rearrangement joins TRBV7-8 to TRBJ2-5; 7 bases map to TRBD2. Germline lookup yields CDR1 SGHVS and CDR2 FQNEAQ. This CDR3 contains 13 residues. Full variable domain (remainder filled in from reference TRBV7-8 and TRBJ2-5): GAGVSQSPRYKVAKRGQDVALRCDPISGHVSLFWYQQALGQGPEFLTYFQNEAQLDKSGLPSDRFFAERPEGSVSTLKIQRTQQEDSAVYLCTSSKGLQDTQYFGPGTRLLVL.

This clonotype was counted many times. This rearrangement joins TRBV7-2 to TRBJ1-3; D is undetermined. Trimming took off 5 bases at V and 0 bases at J, with 2 bases between the two ends. CDR1 and CDR2 (germline): SGHTA, FQGNSA. The CDR3 consists of 12 residues. CDR3 amino acids: CASSHSGNTIYF. The CDR3 DNA follows: TGTGCCAGCAGCCACTCTGGAAACACCATATATTTT.

The chain joins TRBV7-2 to TRBJ2-5; 8 bases match TRBD1. The J call may be faulty, since TRBJ2-1 better matches the DNA end. From germline, CDR1 is SGHTA and CDR2 FQGNSA. This CDR3 has 16 residues. The CDR3 region is CASSTTGTGSLNEQFF. CDR3 nucleotides: TGTGCCAGCAGCACAACCGGGACAGGTTCGCTCAATGAGCAGTTCTTC.

This clonotype has just one count. It differs at one base from a far larger clone, so likely a read error. J is TRBJ2-1 and V is TRBV7-2; D uncertain. The CDR3 spans 15 residues. V gave up 6 bases and J gave up 0 bases, with 12 bases separating them. Per germline, CDR1 SGHTA and CDR2 FQGNSA. The CDR3 bases are TGTGCCAGCAGTTACAACGACTGCTCCTACAATGAGCAGTTCTTC. Protein sequence: CASSYNDCSYNEQFF.

The genes are TRBV6-5 and TRBJ2-1; 14 bases line up with TRBD2. V dropped 0 bases and J dropped 4; count of bases not matched to a gene: 5. Looked up from germline, CDR1 is MNHEY and CDR2 is SVGAGI. The CDR3 runs 18 residues. CDR3 coding DNA: TGTGCCAGCAGTTACTCGGGACTAGCGGGAGTGGAGTACAATGAGCAGTTCTTC. Translating gives CASSYSGLAGVEYNEQFF.

Regarding this clonotype: Sequence at one end of the junction differs from germline and may be a read error. The gene calls are TRBV6-1 and TRBJ1-5, with 12 bases identical to TRBD1. CDR3 size: 17 residues. CDR1 is MNHNS and CDR2 is SASEGT in the germline V gene. In DNA, the CDR3 is TGTGCCAGCCGGGGGACAGGGGGCCGAGGGGGCAATCAGCCCAAGCACTTT. Protein: CASRGTGGRGGNQPKHF.

As for this clonotype: A far larger clone differs by one base, so this is likely a read error. The J gene is TRBJ2-4, the V gene TRBV7-9; no clear D gene. V lost 3 bases and J lost 0, with 15 bases in between. The length of the CDR3 is 17 residues. Germline CDR1 is SEHNR and CDR2 is FQNEAQ (reference sequence). The CDR3 reads CASSFTTVWGAKNIQYF. The CDR3 DNA follows: TGTGCCAGCAGCTTTACCACGGTTTGGGGAGCCAAAAACATTCAGTACTTC.

This clonotype appeared many times. The genes are TRBV18 and TRBJ1-1; 10 nucleotides align to TRBD1. The V gene's germline CDR1 is KGHSH and CDR2 LQKENI. The CDR3 length is 16 residues. The V segment lost 6 bases and the J segment 2 bases; nucleotides outside the gene matches: 9. CDR3 region: CASSQGTGAFNTEAFF. CDR3 nucleotides: TGTGCCAGCTCGCAGGGGACAGGGGCGTTTAACACTGAAGCTTTCTTT.

In the case of this clonotype: With a far larger clone one base away, a read error is the likely cause. The chain combines TRBV6-4 with TRBJ1-6; 8 bases are a match to TRBD1. The CDR3 contains 17 residues. Germline loops: CDR1 MRHNA, CDR2 SNTAGT. CDR3 DNA: TGTGCCATCAGTGAACCGGGGGACAGGAGGCTTAATTCACCCCTCCACTTT. It codes for CAISEPGDRRLNSPLHF.

The sample holds many counts of this clonotype. The rearrangement joins TRBV20-1 to TRBJ2-4; tentatively, D is TRBD1 or TRBD2 (5 bases each). V lost 0 bases and J 0 bases, leaving 12 bases between the germline ends. Germline V gene sequence: CDR1 DFQATT, CDR2 SNEGSKA (reference sequence). The CDR3 is 16 amino acids. CDR3 sequence reads: CSARDGTQLAKNIQYF. The CDR3 DNA reads as TGCAGTGCTAGAGATGGGACCCAGCTAGCCAAAAACATTCAGTACTTC.

This clonotype is categorized as medium-sized (0.01 to 0.1%). V usage is TRBV5-1 and J usage is TRBJ2-2, with TRBD2 matching 9 bases. The V and J ends lost 7 bases and 0 bases, in that order; junction bases with no gene match: 4. CDR1 is SGHRS and CDR2 is YFSETQ in the germline V gene. The CDR3 consists of 15 residues. CDR3 amino acids: CASGRTSANTGELFF. The DNA of the CDR3 is TGCGCCAGCGGGAGGACTAGCGCGAACACCGGGGAGCTGTTTTTT.

A word on this clonotype: A read error may explain this, as a much larger clone is one base away. The chain recombines TRBV6-1 with TRBJ2-2; weak D call: TRBD2 (5 bases). The CDR3 extends over 15 amino acids. CDR1 MNHNS and CDR2 SASEGT come from the germline V gene. The DNA for the CDR3 is TGTGCCGGCAGTGAAGGCGAGAGGGACACCGGGGAGCTGTTTTTT. Amino acids: CAGSEGERDTGELFF.

Ten or more counts support this clonotype. A clone one base away is much larger, so this may be a read error. J is TRBJ2-1 and V is TRBV6-5; D is possibly TRBD2 (5 bases). Trimming shortened V by 1 base and J by 8 bases, and 18 bases separated the two germline ends. CDR3 length: 16 residues. The V gene's germline CDR1 is MNHEY and CDR2 SVGAGI. The CDR3 spells CASSYFNQLDLDEQFF. CDR3 DNA: TGTGCCAGCAGTTACTTTAATCAACTAGATTTGGATGAGCAGTTCTTC.